The T cell receptor beta chain described here comes from a study of T cells after yellow fever vaccination. Study findings and constraints: High-abundance clonotypes from the bulk population could contaminate FACS-sorted repertoires.

Each CDR3 protein gets one entry after TCRdb re-called the 5' RACE reads with MiXCR. The table includes fewer than 650,000 distinct CDR3 sequences, just over 20% detected once. Germline CDR1 and CDR2: LGHDT and YNNKEL (reference sequence). Trimming shortened V by 0 bases and J by 3 bases, and 9 bases separated the two germline ends. The CDR3 sequence is 14 residues long. This clonotype is a singleton in its sample. Its antigen is currently unknown. The starting material was PBMCs, obtained approximately 20 days after the first yellow fever vaccination. The receptor's source is a young man who received the YFV17D yellow fever vaccine. The J gene is TRBJ2-7, the V gene TRBV3-1, with a possible D match to TRBD1 (5 bases). Here the CDR3 reads CASSQEDQGYEQYF. In DNA form, the CDR3 reads TGTGCCAGCAGCCAAGAGGATCAGGGCTACGAGCAGTACTTC.